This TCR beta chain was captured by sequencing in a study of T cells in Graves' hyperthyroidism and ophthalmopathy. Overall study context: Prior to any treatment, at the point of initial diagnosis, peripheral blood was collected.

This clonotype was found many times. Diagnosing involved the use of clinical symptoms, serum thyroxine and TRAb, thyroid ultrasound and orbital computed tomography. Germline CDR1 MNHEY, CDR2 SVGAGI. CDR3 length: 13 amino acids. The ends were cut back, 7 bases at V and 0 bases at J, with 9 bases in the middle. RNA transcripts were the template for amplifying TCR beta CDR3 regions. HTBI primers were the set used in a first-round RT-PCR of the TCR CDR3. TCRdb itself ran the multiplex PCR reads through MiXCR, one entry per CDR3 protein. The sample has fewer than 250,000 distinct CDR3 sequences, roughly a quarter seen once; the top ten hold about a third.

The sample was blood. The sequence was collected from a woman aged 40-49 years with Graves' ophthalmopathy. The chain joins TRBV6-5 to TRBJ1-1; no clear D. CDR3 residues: CASNIAVNTEAFF. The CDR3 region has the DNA TGTGCCAGCAACATCGCCGTGAACACTGAAGCTTTCTTT.